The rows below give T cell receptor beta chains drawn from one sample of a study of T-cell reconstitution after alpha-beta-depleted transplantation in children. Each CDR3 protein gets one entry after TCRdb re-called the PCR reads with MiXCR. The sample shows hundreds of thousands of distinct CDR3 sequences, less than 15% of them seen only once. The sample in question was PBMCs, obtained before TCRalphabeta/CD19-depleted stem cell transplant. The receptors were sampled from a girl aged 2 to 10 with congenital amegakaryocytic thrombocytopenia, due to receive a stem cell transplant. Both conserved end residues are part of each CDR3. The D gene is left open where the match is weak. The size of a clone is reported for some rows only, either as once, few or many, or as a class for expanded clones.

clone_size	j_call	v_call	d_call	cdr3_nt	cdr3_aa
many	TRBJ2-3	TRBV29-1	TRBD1	TGCAGCGTAGCAGGGACAGTCGGAGAAACGCAGTATTTT	CSVAGTVGETQYF
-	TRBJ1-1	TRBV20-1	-	TGCAGTGCGCAGGAGGGCCTTTACACTGAAGCTTTCTTT	CSAQEGLYTEAFF
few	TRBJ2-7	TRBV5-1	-	TGCGCCAGCAGCTTGGGGGGGGACCTTGGTACCTACGAGCAGTACTTC	CASSLGGDLGTYEQYF
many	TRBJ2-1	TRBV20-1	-	TGCAGTGCTAGCGGCTACCCCTACAATGAGCAGTTCTTC	CSASGYPYNEQFF
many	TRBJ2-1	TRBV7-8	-	TGTGCCAGCAGCTTAATTCAAAATGAGCAGTTCTTC	CASSLIQNEQFF
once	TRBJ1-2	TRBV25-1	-	TGTGCCACCTCCCTGGGAGGGGTGAGAGGCTACACCTTC	CATSLGGVRGYTF
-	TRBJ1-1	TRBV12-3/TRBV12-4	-	TGTGCCAGCAGCGGGAGGCAGGGGCTTAACACTGAAGCTTTCTTT	CASSGRQGLNTEAFF
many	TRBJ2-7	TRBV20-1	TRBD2	TGCAGTGCATGGGGAGGGGTCTACGAGCAGTACTTC	CSAWGGVYEQYF
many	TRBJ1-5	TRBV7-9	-	TGTGCCAGCAGCCGGACAGACACCAATCAGCCCCAGCATTTT	CASSRTDTNQPQHF
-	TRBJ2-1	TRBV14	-	TGTGCCAGCAGCCAACTGAGGGACAATGAGCAGTTCTTC	CASSQLRDNEQFF
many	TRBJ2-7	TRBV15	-	TGTGCCACCAGCTCCACGGCGGACGGTTCCTACGAGCAGTACTTC	CATSSTADGSYEQYF
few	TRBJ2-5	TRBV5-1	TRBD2	TGCGCCAGCAGCCCGGGACTAGTTGAAGAGACCCAGTACTTC	CASSPGLVEETQYF
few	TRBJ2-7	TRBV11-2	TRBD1	TGTGCCAGCAGCTTAGATCTAGAAGGGACAGGTCGGTACGAGCAGTACTTC	CASSLDLEGTGRYEQYF
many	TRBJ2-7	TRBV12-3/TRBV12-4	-	TGTGCCAGCAGGCAAACTCTCTACGAGCAGTACTTC	CASRQTLYEQYF
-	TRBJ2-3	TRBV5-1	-	TGCGCCAGCAGGGCGGGGCTGGCAGATACGCAGTATTTT	CASRAGLADTQYF
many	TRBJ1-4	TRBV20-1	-	TGCAGTGCTAGGCTGGAGGAAAAACTGTTTTTT	CSARLEEKLFF
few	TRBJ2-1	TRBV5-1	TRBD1	TGCGCCAGCATCGGGACAGGGCCCTACAATGAGCAGTTCTTC	CASIGTGPYNEQFF
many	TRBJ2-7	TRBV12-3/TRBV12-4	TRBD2	TGTGCCAGCAGTTTTCTCGGATTAGCGGGTCCCACCTACGAGCAGTACTTC	CASSFLGLAGPTYEQYF
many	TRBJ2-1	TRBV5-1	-	TGCGCCAGCAGCTGGAGGACAGCCTACAATGAGCAGTTCTTC	CASSWRTAYNEQFF
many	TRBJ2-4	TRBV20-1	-	TGCAGTGCCATGAGAGATACCAAAAACATTCAGTACTTC	CSAMRDTKNIQYF
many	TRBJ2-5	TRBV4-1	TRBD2	TGCGCCAGCCTCCACCTGGGTACTAGCGGGAAAGAGACCCAGTACTTC	CASLHLGTSGKETQYF
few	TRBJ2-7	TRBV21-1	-	TGTGCCAGCAGCAAAGAAAGTGGACTAGCGGGAAGAAGCTCCTACGAGCAGTACTTC	CASSKESGLAGRSSYEQYF
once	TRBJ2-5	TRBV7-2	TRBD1	TGTGCCAGCAGCTTACGACAGGGGGCCGGAGAGACCCAGTACTTC	CASSLRQGAGETQYF
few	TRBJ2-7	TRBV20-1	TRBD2	TGCAGTGCCCGATTGGCCCGGACTAGCGGGAGTGGGGAGCAGTACTTC	CSARLARTSGSGEQYF
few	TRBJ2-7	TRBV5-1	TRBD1	TGCGCCAGCAGCTTGGGGTGGGACAGCCACTACGAGCAGTACTTC	CASSLGWDSHYEQYF
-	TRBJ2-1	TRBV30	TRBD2	TGTGCCTGGAGCGGACTAGCGGTTGAGCAGTTCTTC	CAWSGLAVEQFF
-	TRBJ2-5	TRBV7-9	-	TGTGCCCTCGGGCTAGGAACAGGCTTAGATTCCTTGGAGACCCAGTACTTC	CALGLGTGLDSLETQYF
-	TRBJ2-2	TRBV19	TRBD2	TGTGCCAGTAGTACCCCCCGACTAGCGGGAGGGACAAACACCGGGGAGCTGTTTTTT	CASSTPRLAGGTNTGELFF
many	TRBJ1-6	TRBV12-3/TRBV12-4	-	TGTGCCAGCAGTTATCGAGGCTCCTATAATTCACCCCTCCACTTT	CASSYRGSYNSPLHF
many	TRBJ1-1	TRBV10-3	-	TGTGCCATCGGAGGGTCCCTTCCTGAAGCTTTCTTT	CAIGGSLPEAFF
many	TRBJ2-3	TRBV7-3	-	TGTGCCAGCAGCTTAGTGCAGGGGGGAGCAGATACGCAGTATTTT	CASSLVQGGADTQYF
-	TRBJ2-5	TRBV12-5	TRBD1	TGTGCTAGTGGTTTGGTTTCGGACAGGGTCCTTCTAGAGACCCAGTACTTC	CASGLVSDRVLLETQYF
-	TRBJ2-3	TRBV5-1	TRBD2	TGCGCCAGCAGCCTGAGCGGGAGGGCCCTAGGGTACACAGATACGCAGTATTTT	CASSLSGRALGYTDTQYF
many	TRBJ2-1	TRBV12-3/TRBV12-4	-	TGTGCCAGCAGTTTAGGTAGGGCCACGGATGAGCAGTTCTTC	CASSLGRATDEQFF
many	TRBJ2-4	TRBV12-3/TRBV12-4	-	TGTGCCAGCAGTTCCGGGACTCGGGGCATTCAGTACTTC	CASSSGTRGIQYF
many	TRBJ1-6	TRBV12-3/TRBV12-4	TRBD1	TGTGCCAGCAGTTACAGGGGTCCCCTGGGAAATTCACCCCTCCACTTT	CASSYRGPLGNSPLHF
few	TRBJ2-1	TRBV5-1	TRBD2	TGCGCCAGCAATCCCGGGACTAGCGGGATCCATGAGCAGTTCTTC	CASNPGTSGIHEQFF
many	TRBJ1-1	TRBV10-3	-	TGTGCCATCAGTGGGAAGGACACTGAAGCTTTCTTT	CAISGKDTEAFF
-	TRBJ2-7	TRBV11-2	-	TGTGCCAGCAGCTTGCTTTGGACCTACGAGCAGTACTTC	CASSLLWTYEQYF
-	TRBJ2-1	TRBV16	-	TGTGTCAGCAGCCAACCTAGCGTGGGATCCTACAATGAGCAGTTCTTC	CVSSQPSVGSYNEQFF
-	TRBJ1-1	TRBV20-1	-	TGCTGTGCTAGAGTAACGGAGAAGGTGGAGGAATTTGGGGAAGCTTTCTTT	CCARVTEKVEEFGEAFF
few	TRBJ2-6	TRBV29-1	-	TGCAGCGTTGATACGCACATCTCTGGGGCCAACGTCCTGACTTTC	CSVDTHISGANVLTF
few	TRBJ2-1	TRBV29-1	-	TGCAGCGTTGTCCGGTTACCAGGGAGCAACAATGAGCAGTTCTTC	CSVVRLPGSNNEQFF
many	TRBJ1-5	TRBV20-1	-	TGCAGTACCAAAAGGGGCACCAATCAGCCCCAGCATTTT	CSTKRGTNQPQHF
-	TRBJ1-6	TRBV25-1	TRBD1	TGTGCCAGCAGTGACCGGACAGGGAGCTCCTATAATTCACCCCTCCACTTT	CASSDRTGSSYNSPLHF
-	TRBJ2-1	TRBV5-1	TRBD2	TGCGCCAGCAGCCAACGGACTAGCGGGAGGGTCAATGAGCAGTTCTTC	CASSQRTSGRVNEQFF
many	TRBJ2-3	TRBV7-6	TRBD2	TGTGCCAGCAGCCCCCCGGGACTAGCGGGAGGATCGGATACGCAGTATTTT	CASSPPGLAGGSDTQYF
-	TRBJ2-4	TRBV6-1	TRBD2	TGTGCCAGCACCGGGCTAGCGGGAGCCTTTGGGAGCATTCAGTACTTC	CASTGLAGAFGSIQYF